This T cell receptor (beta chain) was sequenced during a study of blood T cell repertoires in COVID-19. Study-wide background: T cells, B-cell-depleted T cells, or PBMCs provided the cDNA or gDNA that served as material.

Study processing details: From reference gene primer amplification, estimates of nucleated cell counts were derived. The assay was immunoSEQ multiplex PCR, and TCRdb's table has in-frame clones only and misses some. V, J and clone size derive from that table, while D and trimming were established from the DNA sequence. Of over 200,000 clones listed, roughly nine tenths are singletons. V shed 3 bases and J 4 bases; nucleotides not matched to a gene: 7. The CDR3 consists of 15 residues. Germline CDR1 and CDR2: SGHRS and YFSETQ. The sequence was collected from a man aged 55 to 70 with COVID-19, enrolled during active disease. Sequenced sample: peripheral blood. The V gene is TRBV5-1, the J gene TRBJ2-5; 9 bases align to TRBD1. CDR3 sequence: CASSYDTGGRETQYF. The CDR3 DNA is TGCGCCAGCAGCTACGATACAGGGGGCCGAGAGACCCAGTACTTC.